One sample yielded the 23 T cell receptor beta chains listed below, sequenced in a study of shared clonotypes between healthy human individuals. Using immunoSEQ multiplex PCR, the repertoire was profiled, and TCRdb retains in-frame clones only, with some absent. This table has 1,400,000 or so clones, approximately 98.5% appearing once. Sequencing was carried out using naive CD4+ T cells sorted from blood. The subset: CD45RA+ positively selected. These receptors all stem from a man younger than 40 in good health.

The rearrangement joins TRBV29-1 to TRBJ2-2; 12 bases agree with TRBD2. The length of the CDR3 is 14 residues. V lost 7 bases to trimming and J lost 0 bases; unmatched junction nucleotides: 0. CDR1 is SQVTM and CDR2 is ANQGSEA in the germline V gene. CDR3 nucleotides: TGCAGCGGGACTAGCGGGGCGAACACCGGGGAGCTGTTTTTT. Amino acid sequence: CSGTSGANTGELFF.

The J gene is TRBJ2-2, the V gene TRBV10-3; D perhaps matches TRBD1 (5 bases). The V and J ends lost 3 bases and 2 bases respectively, with 13 bases between them. Germline-derived CDR1 and CDR2 are ENHRY and SYGVKD. This CDR3 is 16 amino acids long. CDR3 bases: TGTGCCATCAGTGACCCGAGCAGGGTCAACACCGGGGAGCTGTTTTTT. It yields the protein CAISDPSRVNTGELFF.

The J gene is TRBJ2-7, the V gene TRBV5-1; 10 bases fit TRBD2. Trimming at V came to 4 bases and at J to 4 bases, leaving 11 bases not matched to a gene. Germline CDR1 reads SGHRS; CDR2 reads YFSETQ. The CDR3 has 16 amino acids. Here the CDR3 DNA reads TGCGCCAGCAGCCCGGCTCTAGCGGGAGTCGCTTACGAGCAGTACTTC. It translates to CASSPALAGVAYEQYF.

This chain joins TRBV5-1 and TRBJ2-7, with TRBD1 as a possible D gene (6 bases). Trimming stripped 3 bases from V and 3 bases from J, with 16 bases between. CDR3 length: 15 amino acids. CDR1 is SGHRS and CDR2 is YFSETQ in the germline V gene. This chain's CDR3 is CASSSTGTLLYEQYF. The DNA of the CDR3 is TGCGCCAGCAGCTCTACCGGGACACTTCTCTACGAGCAGTACTTC.

The rearrangement uses TRBV18 and TRBJ2-7; no definite D call. The CDR3 length is 15 residues. Germline V lookup: CDR1 KGHSH, CDR2 LQKENI. The germline V and J ends were trimmed by 2 bases and 0 bases, with 11 bases remaining between them. The CDR3 loop reads CASSPIRSISYEQYF. In nucleotides, the CDR3 is TGTGCCAGCTCACCAATACGCAGTATCTCCTACGAGCAGTACTTC.

The V call is TRBV5-4, the J call TRBJ1-5; D perhaps matches TRBD1 (5 bases). V was cut by 2 bases and J by 3 bases, with 6 bases left in between. The CDR3 length is 13 residues. From germline, CDR1 is SGHNT and CDR2 YYREEE (reference sequence). CDR3 region: CASSLGANQPQHF. CDR3 sequence (DNA): TGTGCCAGCAGCTTAGGGGCCAATCAGCCCCAGCATTTT.

The J gene is TRBJ2-7, the V gene TRBV5-1; 14 bases align to TRBD2. Looked up from germline, CDR1 is SGHRS and CDR2 is YFSETQ. The CDR3 runs 18 residues. V lost 1 base to trimming and J lost 2 bases; unmatched junction nucleotides: 8. The CDR3 region has the DNA TGCGCCAGCAGCTTGCCCCCGGGACTAGCGGGGGACCCCTACGAGCAGTACTTC. Translating gives CASSLPPGLAGDPYEQYF.

V gene TRBV4-1 combines with J gene TRBJ2-1, with D perhaps TRBD2 (5 bases). Germline-derived CDR1 and CDR2 are MGHRA and YSYEKL. The CDR3 runs to 15 residues. The V end lost 1 base, the J end lost 7 bases, and 14 bases lay between the germline ends. The CDR3 region has the DNA TGCGCCAGCAGCCAAGTAAGAGGGAATATTAATGAGCAGTTCTTC. As protein: CASSQVRGNINEQFF.

The chain employs TRBV7-9 and TRBJ2-5; no clear D gene. Germline V gene sequence: CDR1 SEHNR, CDR2 FQNEAQ (reference sequence). The CDR3 loop spans 16 amino acids. Trimming removed 3 bases at V and 4 bases at J, with 18 bases between. DNA of the CDR3: TGTGCCAGCAGCTTCTTGTCAACCCCCCAAAGAGAGACCCAGTACTTC. As protein: CASSFLSTPQRETQYF.

V and J are TRBV28 and TRBJ2-2, with 12 bases fitting TRBD2. The CDR3 loop spans 16 amino acids. The trim removed 6 bases at V and 5 bases at J, leaving 7 bases unmatched. The V gene's germline CDR1 is MDHEN and CDR2 SYDVKM. The CDR3, as DNA: TGTGCCAGCAGCACCGCTAGCGGGAGGGGTACCGGGGAGCTGTTTTTT. This translates into CASSTASGRGTGELFF.

The CDR3 DNA reads as TGTGCCAGCAGCGAGGCCTCTGGGGCCAACGTCCTGACTTTC. It yields the protein CASSEASGANVLTF. V gene TRBV9 combines with J gene TRBJ2-6, with D unresolved. The CDR3 length is 14 residues. V was clipped by 3 bases and J by 0 bases, with 4 bases between them. In germline, CDR1 is SGDLS, CDR2 YYNGEE.

The V gene is TRBV5-1, the J gene TRBJ2-3, with TRBD1 matching 10 bases. J gave up 3 bases and V 5 bases, and 12 bases lay outside the gene matches. Germline V gene lookup returns CDR1 SGHRS and CDR2 YFSETQ. The CDR3 loop spans 17 amino acids. CDR3 sequence (DNA): TGCGCCAGCAGGGAATCCGGGACAGGGGTCCGGACAGATACGCAGTATTTT. Amino acids: CASRESGTGVRTDTQYF.

A note on this clone: Other nucleotide sequences from this sample produce the same CDR3. The V call is TRBV5-4, the J call TRBJ2-1, with a tentative D call TRBD2 (5 bases). CDR3 length: 14 amino acids. V lost 3 bases and J 0 bases, leaving 7 bases between the germline ends. Germline CDR1 SGHNT, CDR2 YYREEE (reference sequence). The CDR3: CASSSGSSYNEQFF. The DNA of the CDR3 is TGTGCCAGCAGCTCGGGGAGCTCCTACAATGAGCAGTTCTTC.

This rearrangement joins TRBV9 to TRBJ1-4; D is ambiguous. Trimming cost V 3 bases and J 6 bases, with 12 bases left between them. This CDR3 has 14 amino acids. The V gene's germline CDR1 is SGDLS and CDR2 YYNGEE. The CDR3: CASSARGRDEKLFF. The CDR3 DNA is TGTGCCAGCAGCGCCCGAGGGAGAGATGAAAAACTGTTTTTT.

This clone was seen only once. The V gene is TRBV9, the J gene TRBJ2-5, with unresolved D. Deletions cut 4 bases from V and 4 bases from J, with 20 bases between. CDR3 size: 16 residues. Germline V lookup: CDR1 SGDLS, CDR2 YYNGEE. The CDR3 sequence: CASSPRWAPSGETQYF. Here the CDR3 DNA reads TGTGCCAGCAGCCCCCGGTGGGCACCGTCCGGAGAGACCCAGTACTTC.

The chain combines TRBV29-1 with TRBJ2-7, with a weak D call TRBD2 (6 bases). The CDR3 covers 13 residues. Trimming removed 7 bases at V and 11 bases at J, with 24 bases between. Germline lookup yields CDR1 SQVTM and CDR2 ANQGSEA. CDR3 in amino acids: CSATLAANTGEYF. In DNA form, the CDR3 reads TGCAGCGCCACCCTAGCAGCAAATACGGGGGAGTACTTC.

The chain recombines TRBV29-1 with TRBJ1-4; D is unclear. The CDR3 totals 12 residues. The V and J ends lost 4 bases and 5 bases respectively, with 8 bases between them. The germline CDR1 and CDR2 sequences are SQVTM and ANQGSEA. The CDR3 DNA sequence: TGCAGCGTTGCACGGGAGAATGAAAAACTGTTTTTT. This encodes CSVARENEKLFF.

A single count supports this clone. The chain joins TRBV25-1 to TRBJ2-3; D not resolved. CDR1 is MGHDK, CDR2 SYGVNS, per germline. Trimming took off 3 bases at V and 5 bases at J, with 9 bases between the two ends. This CDR3 is 13 amino acids long. The chain's CDR3 is CASSDQLQDTQYF. In DNA, the CDR3 is TGTGCCAGCAGTGACCAACTTCAAGATACGCAGTATTTT.

This clone was counted once. The V gene is TRBV2, the J gene TRBJ1-1; 7 nucleotides match TRBD1. Germline V gene data show CDR1 as SNHLY and CDR2 as FYNNEI. The J segment lost 1 base and the V segment lost 6 bases, leaving 5 bases of the junction unmatched. CDR3 length equals 14 residues. The CDR3 nucleotides read TGTGCCAGCAGCCCGGACAGGACGAACACTGAAGCTTTCTTT. Amino acid sequence: CASSPDRTNTEAFF.

This chain links TRBV28 with TRBJ1-1; D unresolved. This CDR3 region has 13 residues. Germline values: CDR1 MDHEN, CDR2 SYDVKM. V was clipped by 4 bases and J by 2 bases, with 8 bases between them. As DNA, the CDR3 is TGTGCCAGCAGTTCCCGAAGAAACACTGAAGCTTTCTTT. It specifies CASSSRRNTEAFF.

V usage is TRBV27 and J usage is TRBJ1-1; D remains unclear. V was clipped by 2 bases and J by 1 base, with 5 bases between them. The CDR3 has 13 amino acids. Germline CDR1 and CDR2: MNHEY and SMNVEV (reference sequence). The CDR3 coding sequence is TGTGCCAGCAGTTTACAGCCGAACACTGAAGCTTTCTTT. It yields the protein CASSLQPNTEAFF.

The chain carries TRBV10-3 and TRBJ1-4; D is perhaps TRBD1 (5 bases). The V end lost 11 bases, the J end lost 2 bases, and 15 bases lay between the germline ends. The length of the CDR3 is 14 residues. Per the germline V gene, CDR1 is ENHRY and CDR2 is SYGVKD. The DNA of the CDR3 is TGTGCCGTCTCTGGGGGTCGGACTAATGAAAAACTGTTTTTT. Protein product: CAVSGGRTNEKLFF.

This sequence joins TRBV7-6 and TRBJ1-2; TRBD1 agrees at 10 bases. CDR3 length: 14 amino acids. V trimming: 4 bases; J trimming: 6 bases; junction bases outside the gene matches: 5. The V gene's germline CDR1 is SGHVS and CDR2 FNYEAQ. The CDR3 sequence is CASSSPGTGDGYTF. The CDR3, as DNA: TGTGCCAGCAGCTCCCCCGGGACAGGGGATGGCTACACCTTC.